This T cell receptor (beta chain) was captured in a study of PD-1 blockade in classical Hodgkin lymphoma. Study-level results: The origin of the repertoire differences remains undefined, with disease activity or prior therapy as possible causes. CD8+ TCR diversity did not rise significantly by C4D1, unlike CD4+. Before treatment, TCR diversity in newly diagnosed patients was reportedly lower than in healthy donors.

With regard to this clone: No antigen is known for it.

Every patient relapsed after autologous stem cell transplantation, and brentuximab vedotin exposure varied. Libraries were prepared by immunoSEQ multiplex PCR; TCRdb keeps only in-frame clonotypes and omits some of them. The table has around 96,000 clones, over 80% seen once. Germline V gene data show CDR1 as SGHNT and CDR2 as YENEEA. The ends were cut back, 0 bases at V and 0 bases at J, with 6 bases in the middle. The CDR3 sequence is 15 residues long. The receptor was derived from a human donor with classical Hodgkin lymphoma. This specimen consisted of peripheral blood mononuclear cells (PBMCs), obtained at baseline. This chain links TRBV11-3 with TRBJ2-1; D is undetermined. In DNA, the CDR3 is TGTGCCAGCAGCTTAGACAGGAGCTCCTACAATGAGCAGTTCTTC. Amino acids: CASSLDRSSYNEQFF. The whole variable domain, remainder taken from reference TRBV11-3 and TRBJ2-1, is EAGVVQSPRYKIIEKKQPVAFWCNPISGHNTLYWYLQNLGQGPELLIRYENEEAVDDSQLPKDRFSAERLKGVDSTLKIQPAELGDSAVYLCASSLDRSSYNEQFFGPGTRLTVL.